This T cell receptor (beta chain) was recorded in a study of T cells after posttransplantation cyclophosphamide. The CDR3 contains 15 residues. V was shortened by 1 base and J by 1 base, with 11 bases between the two germline ends. Germline assignment: CDR1 SGHRS and CDR2 YFSETQ. On the day of bone marrow donation, the related graft donor provided peripheral blood. General study findings and limits: Recipient CMV seropositivity and CMV reactivation strongly tracked TRB clonality. Donor-recipient repertoire similarity was low at 1-2 months, rising over year one. Blood and skin or GI T cell repertoires showed limited TRB overlap.

This clone was recorded many times. The antigen is undetermined. Here immunoSEQ multiplex PCR was the method, and the copy in TCRdb shows in-frame clones only, minus some. Observed in the sample are tens of thousands of clones, none of them singletons. The chain couples TRBV5-1 to TRBJ1-1; a possible D gene is TRBD1 (5 bases). The TCR comes from a woman in her sixties in good health, CMV-negative, and a related stem cell transplant donor. Sequenced input: PBMCs. The CDR3 is CASSLRVGQNTEAFF. CDR3 sequence (DNA): TGCGCCAGCAGCTTGCGTGTGGGGCAGAACACTGAAGCTTTCTTT.